This T cell receptor beta chain was recorded in a study of PD-1 blockade in classical Hodgkin lymphoma. About the study: The patients were dosed with nivolumab 3 mg/kg, infused intravenously every 2 weeks. Study findings and constraints: Excluded were patients who started nivolumab under 1 year after ASCT, a group that had lower diversity.

Assay: immunoSEQ multiplex PCR; the TCRdb copy retains only in-frame clones and omits some. Altogether about 84,000 clones are present, around nine tenths being singletons, with the ten largest covering approximately 22%. Each patient experienced a relapse that followed autologous stem cell transplantation, and brentuximab vedotin exposure varied. The junction had 2 bases not matched to a gene; V was cut back by 2 bases and J by 1 base. The CDR3 spans 15 residues. Germline loops: CDR1 LGHNA, CDR2 YSLEER. In regard to this clone: Its target is not known.

The sequence came from a human donor with classical Hodgkin lymphoma. Here the sequenced sample was peripheral blood mononuclear cells (PBMCs), taken at baseline. The rearrangement links TRBV4-3 to TRBJ2-5; TRBD2 matches 9 bases. The CDR3 DNA follows: TGCGCCAGCAGCCAACAAGCGGGGGGCCAAGAGACCCAGTACTTC. Its translation is CASSQQAGGQETQYF.